This T cell receptor (beta chain) was documented in a study of shared clonotypes between healthy human individuals. Profiled with immunoSEQ multiplex PCR; TCRdb holds only in-frame clones, not every one. The sample consists of about 1.5 million clones, around 97% of them appearing once. Germline V lookup: CDR1 SGHRS, CDR2 YFSETQ. Trimming removed 3 bases from V and 8 bases from J, with 20 bases in between. The CDR3 extends over 15 amino acids. The sequenced material came from naive CD4+ T cells sorted from blood. Subset described: CD45RA+ positively selected. This TCR was sampled from a man younger than 40 in good health. The chain recombines TRBV5-1 with TRBJ1-2; a weak D match, TRBD1 (6 bases). This CDR3 reads CASSWTTGGTPGYTF. In nucleotides, the CDR3 is TGCGCCAGCAGCTGGACAACCGGGGGCACTCCCGGCTACACCTTC.